This T cell receptor beta chain comes out of a study of vaccination effects on CD4 cells after COVID-19. The sample holds one count of this clone. What it binds is unknown. Data came from immunoSEQ multiplex PCR; TCRdb stores just in-frame clones and leaves some out. The profile shows 30,000 or so clones, just under 75% of them singletons. CD4+ T cells were isolated after 10 days of culture. Each person got two doses of an mRNA SARS-CoV-2 vaccine, BNT162b2 or mRNA-1273. Germline V gene sequence: CDR1 SGHAT, CDR2 FQNNGV. V dropped 5 bases and J dropped 0 bases, with 20 bases sitting between them. The CDR3 spans 18 residues.

The chain joins TRBV11-2 to TRBJ1-3; D gene unclear. The receptor was isolated from a human donor who received a COVID-19 vaccine. The material sequenced was CD4+ T cells from PBMCs cultured without peptide, taken after COVID-19 vaccination. The DNA of the CDR3 is TGTGCCAGCAGCCCCCTATCGAACACAGCCTACTCTGGAAACACCATATATTTT. Protein product: CASSPLSNTAYSGNTIYF.